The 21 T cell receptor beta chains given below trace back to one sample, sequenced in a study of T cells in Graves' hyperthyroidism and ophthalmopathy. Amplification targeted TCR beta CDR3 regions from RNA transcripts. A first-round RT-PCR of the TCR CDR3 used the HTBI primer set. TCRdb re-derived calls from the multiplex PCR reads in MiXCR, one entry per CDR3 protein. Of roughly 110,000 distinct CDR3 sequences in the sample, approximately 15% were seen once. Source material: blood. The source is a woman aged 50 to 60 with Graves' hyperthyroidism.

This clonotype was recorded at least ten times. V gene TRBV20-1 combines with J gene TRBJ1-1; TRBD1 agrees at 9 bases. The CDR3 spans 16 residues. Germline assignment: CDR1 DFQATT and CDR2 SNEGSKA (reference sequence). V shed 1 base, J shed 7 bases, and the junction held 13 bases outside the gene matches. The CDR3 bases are TGCAGTGCTAGAGGGGGGGACAGGGTGAATGAGATTGAAGCTTTCTTT. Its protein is CSARGGDRVNEIEAFF.

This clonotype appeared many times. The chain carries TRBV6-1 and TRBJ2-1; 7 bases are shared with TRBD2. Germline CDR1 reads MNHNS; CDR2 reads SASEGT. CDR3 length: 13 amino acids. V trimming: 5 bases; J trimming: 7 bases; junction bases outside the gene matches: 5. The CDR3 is CASSSGIPNEQFF. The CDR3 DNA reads TGTGCCAGCAGTAGCGGGATTCCTAATGAGCAGTTCTTC.

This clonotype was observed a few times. The DNA of the CDR3 is TGTGCCAGCAGCTTAGGGAACCCCCGGGACCAACCAGCTTTCTTT. Protein product: CASSLGNPRDQPAFF. V gene TRBV7-3 combines with J gene TRBJ1-1; a possible D gene is TRBD1 (5 bases). The CDR3 sequence is 15 residues long. Germline V CDR1 and CDR2: SGHTA, FQGTGA. Deletions cut 2 bases from V and 10 bases from J, with 20 bases between.

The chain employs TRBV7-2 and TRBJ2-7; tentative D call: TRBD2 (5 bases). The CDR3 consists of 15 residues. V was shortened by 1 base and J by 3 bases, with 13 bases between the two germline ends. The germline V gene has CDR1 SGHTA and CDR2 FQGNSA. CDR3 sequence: CASSLESIASYEQYF. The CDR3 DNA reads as TGTGCCAGCAGCTTAGAATCGATAGCGAGCTACGAGCAGTACTTC.

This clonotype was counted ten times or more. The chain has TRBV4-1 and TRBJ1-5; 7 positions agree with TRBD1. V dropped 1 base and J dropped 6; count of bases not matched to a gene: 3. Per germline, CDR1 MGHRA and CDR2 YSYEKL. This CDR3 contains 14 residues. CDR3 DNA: TGCGCCAGCAGCCAAGCACAGGGGTTTCAGCCCCAGCATTTT. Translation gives CASSQAQGFQPQHF.

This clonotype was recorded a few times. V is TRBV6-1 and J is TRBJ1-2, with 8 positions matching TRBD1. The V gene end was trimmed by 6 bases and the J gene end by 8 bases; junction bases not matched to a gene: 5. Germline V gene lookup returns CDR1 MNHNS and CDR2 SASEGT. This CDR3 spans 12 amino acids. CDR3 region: CASSQGAEGYTF. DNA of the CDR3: TGTGCCAGCAGCCAGGGGGCTGAAGGCTACACCTTC.

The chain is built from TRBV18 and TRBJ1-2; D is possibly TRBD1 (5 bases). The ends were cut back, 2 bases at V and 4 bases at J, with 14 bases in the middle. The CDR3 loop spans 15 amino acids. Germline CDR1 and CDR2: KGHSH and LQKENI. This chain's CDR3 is CASSPRGSSTYGYTF. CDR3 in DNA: TGTGCCAGCTCACCAAGGGGCAGCTCAACCTATGGCTACACCTTC.

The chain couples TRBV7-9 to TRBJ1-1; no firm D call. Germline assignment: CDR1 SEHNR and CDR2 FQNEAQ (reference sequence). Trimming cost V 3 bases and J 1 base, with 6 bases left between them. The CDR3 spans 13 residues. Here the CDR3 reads CASSFVQNTEAFF. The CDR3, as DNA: TGTGCCAGCAGCTTCGTACAGAACACTGAAGCTTTCTTT.

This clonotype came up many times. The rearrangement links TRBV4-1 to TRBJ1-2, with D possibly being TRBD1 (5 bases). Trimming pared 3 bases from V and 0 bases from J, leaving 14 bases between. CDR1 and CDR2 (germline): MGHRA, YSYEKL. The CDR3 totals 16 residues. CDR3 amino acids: CASSHPVRGTNYGYTF. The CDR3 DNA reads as TGCGCCAGCAGCCATCCGGTTCGGGGGACTAACTATGGCTACACCTTC.

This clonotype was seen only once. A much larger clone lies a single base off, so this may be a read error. The CDR3 DNA sequence: TGTCCCAGCAGCAACCGAGGGGATGAGCAGTTCTTC. This encodes CPSSNRGDEQFF. This chain joins TRBV7-2 and TRBJ2-1; D is perhaps TRBD1 or TRBD2 (5 bases each). This CDR3 is built from 12 residues. From germline, CDR1 is SGHTA and CDR2 FQGNSA.

DNA for the CDR3: TGTGCCAGCAGCGCCACCTCCATTTCCGGGGAGCTGTTTTTT. Its protein is CASSATSISGELFF. This chain joins TRBV7-2 and TRBJ2-2; no reliable D call. CDR1 SGHTA and CDR2 FQGNSA come from the germline V gene. The CDR3 is 14 amino acids. Trimming removed 5 bases from V and 6 bases from J, with 13 bases in between.

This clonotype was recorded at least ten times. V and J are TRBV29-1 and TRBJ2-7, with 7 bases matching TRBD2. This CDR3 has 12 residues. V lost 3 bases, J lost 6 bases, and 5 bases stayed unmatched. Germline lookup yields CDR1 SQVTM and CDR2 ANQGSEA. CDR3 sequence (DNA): TGCAGCGTTGAGGGAGTAGCGGGCGAGCAGTACTTC. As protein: CSVEGVAGEQYF.

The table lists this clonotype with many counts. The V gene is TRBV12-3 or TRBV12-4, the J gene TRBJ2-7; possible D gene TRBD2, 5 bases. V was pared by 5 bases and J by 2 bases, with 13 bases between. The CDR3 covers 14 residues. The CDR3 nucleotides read TGTGCCAGCAGTAGAGGGCGGAGCCCCTACGAGCAGTACGTC. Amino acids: CASSRGRSPYEQYV.

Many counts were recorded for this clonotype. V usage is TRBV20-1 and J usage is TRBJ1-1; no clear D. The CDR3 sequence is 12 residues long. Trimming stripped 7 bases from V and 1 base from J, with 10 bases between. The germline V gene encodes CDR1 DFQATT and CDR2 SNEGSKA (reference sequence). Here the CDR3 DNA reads TGCAGTGGAGGTTCCCCGAACACTGAAGCTTTCTTT. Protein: CSGGSPNTEAFF.

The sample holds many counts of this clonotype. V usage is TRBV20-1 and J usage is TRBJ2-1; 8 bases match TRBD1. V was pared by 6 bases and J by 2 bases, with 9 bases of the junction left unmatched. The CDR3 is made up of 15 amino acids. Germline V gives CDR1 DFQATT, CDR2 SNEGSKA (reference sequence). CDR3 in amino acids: CSADDRGSAYNEQFF. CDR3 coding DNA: TGCAGTGCAGATGACAGGGGCAGCGCCTACAATGAGCAGTTCTTC.

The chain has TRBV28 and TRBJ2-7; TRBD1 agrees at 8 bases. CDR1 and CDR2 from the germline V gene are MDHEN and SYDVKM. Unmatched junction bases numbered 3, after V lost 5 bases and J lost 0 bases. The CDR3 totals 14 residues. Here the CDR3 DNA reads TGTGCCAGCAGTCCAGGGACAGGCTCCTACGAGCAGTACGTC. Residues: CASSPGTGSYEQYV.

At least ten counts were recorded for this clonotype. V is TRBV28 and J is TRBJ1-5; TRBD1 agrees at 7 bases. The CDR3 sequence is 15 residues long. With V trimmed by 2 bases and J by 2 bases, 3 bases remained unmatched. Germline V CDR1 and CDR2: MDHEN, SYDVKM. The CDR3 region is CASSLGDSRNQPQHF. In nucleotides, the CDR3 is TGTGCCAGCAGTTTAGGGGACAGTCGCAATCAGCCCCAGCATTTT.

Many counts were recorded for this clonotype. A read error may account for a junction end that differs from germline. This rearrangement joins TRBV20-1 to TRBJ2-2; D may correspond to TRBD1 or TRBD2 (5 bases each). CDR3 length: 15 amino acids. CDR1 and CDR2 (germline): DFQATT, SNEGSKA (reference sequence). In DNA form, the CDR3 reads TGCAATGCTAGAGATGGGGGAGTGAGGTCCGGGGAGCTGTTTTTT. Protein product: CNARDGGVRSGELFF.

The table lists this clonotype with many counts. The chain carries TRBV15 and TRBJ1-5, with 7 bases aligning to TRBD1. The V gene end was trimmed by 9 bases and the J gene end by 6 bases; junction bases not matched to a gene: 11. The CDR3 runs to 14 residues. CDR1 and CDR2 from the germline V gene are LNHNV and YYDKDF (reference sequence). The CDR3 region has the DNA TGTGCCACAAATCCGGGACAGTGGGGTCAGCCCCAGCATTTT. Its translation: CATNPGQWGQPQHF.

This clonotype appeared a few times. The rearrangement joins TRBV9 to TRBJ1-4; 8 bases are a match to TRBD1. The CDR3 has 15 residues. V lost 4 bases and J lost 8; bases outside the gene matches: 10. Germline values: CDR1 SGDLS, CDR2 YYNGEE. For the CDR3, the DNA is TGTGCCAGCAGCCCCCGACAGGGGAGGGGGGAAAAACTGTTTTTT. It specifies CASSPRQGRGEKLFF. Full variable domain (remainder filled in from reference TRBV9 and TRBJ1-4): DSGVTQTPKHLITATGQRVTLRCSPRSGDLSVYWYQQSLDQGLQFLIQYYNGEERAKGNILERFSAQQFPDLHSELNLSSLELGDSALYFCASSPRQGRGEKLFFGSGTQLSVL.

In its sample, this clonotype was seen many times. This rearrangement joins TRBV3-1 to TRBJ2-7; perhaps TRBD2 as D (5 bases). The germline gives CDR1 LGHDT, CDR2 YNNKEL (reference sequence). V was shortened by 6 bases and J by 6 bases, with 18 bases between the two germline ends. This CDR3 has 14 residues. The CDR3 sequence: CASSTGNGRFEQYF. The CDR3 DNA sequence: TGTGCCAGCAGTACGGGAAATGGGCGTTTCGAGCAGTACTTC.